These 16 T cell receptor beta chains share one sample of origin, sequenced in a study of T cell responses to AZD1222 COVID-19 vaccine. Profiled with immunoSEQ multiplex PCR; TCRdb holds only in-frame clones, not every one. The repertoire holds 130,000 or so clones, about 90% seen once, with about 3% in the top ten. This specimen was peripheral blood, taken on day 0 of AZD1222 vaccination. The receptors here all came from an adult in good health.

The V and J genes are TRBV7-7 and TRBJ2-7; D might be TRBD1 (5 bases). This CDR3 has 13 amino acids. V gave up 5 bases and J gave up 3 bases, with 11 bases separating them. Per the germline V gene, CDR1 is SSHAT and CDR2 is FNYEAQ (reference sequence). The CDR3 reads CASSKNQGYEQYF. In DNA, the CDR3 is TGTGCCAGCAGCAAGAACCAGGGCTACGAGCAGTACTTC. Drawing the rest from reference TRBV7-7 and TRBJ2-7, the complete variable domain is GAGVSQSPRYKVTKRGQDVTLRCDPISSHATLYWYQQALGQGPEFLTYFNYEAQPDKSGLPSDRFSAERPEGSISTLTIQRTEQRDSAMYRCASSKNQGYEQYFGPGTRLTVT.

In this sample, this clone turned up once. This chain connects TRBV11-2 to TRBJ2-5; TRBD2 might be the D (6 bases). The CDR3 extends over 17 amino acids. Germline loops: CDR1 SGHAT, CDR2 FQNNGV. V was shortened by 3 bases and J by 6 bases, with 23 bases between the two germline ends. The CDR3 DNA sequence: TGTGCCAGCAGCTTTCCCGCGGACGGTGCCGGGGGACAGACCCAGTACTTC. Encoded protein: CASSFPADGAGGQTQYF.

V gene TRBV12-3 or TRBV12-4 combines with J gene TRBJ2-1; D is unclear. The V gene lost 2 bases and the J gene lost 5 bases, with 7 bases spanning the gap. The CDR3 spans 13 residues. The CDR3 nucleotides read TGTGCCAGCAGTTTATTCGGCCACAATGAGCAGTTCTTC. The encoded protein is CASSLFGHNEQFF.

The chain has TRBV6-5 and TRBJ1-1; 8 bases are a match to TRBD1. Trimming took 5 bases from V and 5 from J; bases not matched to a gene: 7. The CDR3 has 14 amino acids. CDR1 MNHEY and CDR2 SVGAGI come from the germline V gene. The CDR3 DNA sequence: TGTGCCAGCAGTAACCAGGGGGCGAAAACTGAAGCTTTCTTT. Its translation: CASSNQGAKTEAFF.

The rearrangement joins TRBV9 to TRBJ2-5; D remains ambiguous. Trimming stripped 4 bases from V and 1 base from J, with 17 bases between. This CDR3 region has 16 residues. Germline CDR1 is SGDLS and CDR2 is YYNGEE. Written as DNA, the CDR3 is TGTGCCAGCAGCCCGACCGCGACGCCAACCCAAGAGACCCAGTACTTC. Its protein is CASSPTATPTQETQYF. Filled out from reference TRBV9 and TRBJ2-5, the complete variable domain reads DSGVTQTPKHLITATGQRVTLRCSPRSGDLSVYWYQQSLDQGLQFLIQYYNGEERAKGNILERFSAQQFPDLHSELNLSSLELGDSALYFCASSPTATPTQETQYFGPGTRLLVL.

The chain carries TRBV18 and TRBJ1-4; D is uncertain. V lost 10 bases and J lost 0, with 9 bases in between. Germline CDR1 KGHSH, CDR2 LQKENI. The CDR3 extends over 13 amino acids. CDR3 sequence reads: CATHPATNEKLFF. In DNA form, the CDR3 reads TGTGCCACCCACCCTGCAACTAATGAAAAACTGTTTTTT.

This rearrangement joins TRBV9 to TRBJ2-1, with TRBD1 as a possible D gene (5 bases). V was cut by 2 bases and J by 4 bases, with 7 bases left in between. The CDR3 has 13 residues. The germline CDR1 and CDR2 sequences are SGDLS and YYNGEE. The chain's CDR3 is CASSVTDYNEQFF. The CDR3 DNA follows: TGTGCCAGCAGCGTGACAGATTACAATGAGCAGTTCTTC.

V gene TRBV3-1 (or the pseudogene TRBV3-2) combines with J gene TRBJ2-7; 7 bases match TRBD2. Trimming removed 0 bases from V and 13 bases from J; junction bases left unmatched: 12. Germline V gene lookup returns CDR1 LGHDT and CDR2 YNNKEL (reference sequence). The CDR3 extends over 14 amino acids. This chain's CDR3 is CASSQDLSGAVRYF. Here the CDR3 DNA reads TGTGCCAGCAGCCAAGATCTCAGCGGGGCGGTCCGATACTTC.

This clone appeared a few times. The chain couples TRBV18 to TRBJ2-7; D possibly corresponds to TRBD1 (5 bases). The germline V gene encodes CDR1 KGHSH and CDR2 LQKENI. The CDR3 sequence is 13 residues long. V was shortened by 8 bases and J by 1 base, with 12 bases between the two germline ends. CDR3 coding DNA: TGTGCCAGCGCCCCCCAGGGATCCTACGAGCAGTACTTC. Encoded protein: CASAPQGSYEQYF. Based on the CDR3 plus reference TRBV18 and TRBJ2-7, the full variable domain is NAGVMQNPRHLVRRRGQEARLRCSPMKGHSHVYWYRQLPEEGLKFMVYLQKENIIDESGMPKERFSAEFPKEGPSILRIQQVVRGDSAAYFCASAPQGSYEQYFGPGTRLTVT.

V is TRBV7-8 and J is TRBJ2-7; TRBD2 is a possible D gene (6 bases). The CDR3 contains 13 residues. V was clipped by 0 bases and J by 4 bases, with 7 bases between them. The germline V gene encodes CDR1 SGHVS and CDR2 FQNEAQ. CDR3: CASSLAGGYEQYF. The DNA of the CDR3 is TGTGCCAGCAGCTTAGCGGGGGGTTACGAGCAGTACTTC.

The chain combines TRBV28 with TRBJ1-1, with unresolved D. Germline V lookup: CDR1 MDHEN, CDR2 SYDVKM. V was trimmed by 6 bases and J by 7 bases, leaving 9 bases between them. The length of the CDR3 is 11 residues. The CDR3: CASSRYFEAFF. The CDR3 bases are TGTGCCAGCAGCCGATATTTTGAAGCTTTCTTT. Full variable domain (outside the CDR3, taken from reference TRBV28 and TRBJ1-1): DVKVTQSSRYLVKRTGEKVFLECVQDMDHENMFWYRQDPGLGLRLIYFSYDVKMKEKGDIPEGYSVSREKKERFSLILESASTNQTSMYLCASSRYFEAFFGQGTRLTVV.

This clone was recorded once. The chain joins TRBV3-1 (or the pseudogene TRBV3-2) to TRBJ1-4, with TRBD1 as a possible D gene (5 bases). V lost 2 bases and J lost 5, with 12 bases in between. Germline loops: CDR1 LGHDT, CDR2 YNNKEL (reference sequence). This CDR3 comprises 15 residues. CDR3 sequence (DNA): TGTGCCAGCAGCCAATCCGGTCGGACAAATGAAAAACTGTTTTTT. Translation gives CASSQSGRTNEKLFF.

The chain couples TRBV7-9 to TRBJ1-4; no reliable D call. The CDR3 contains 12 residues. The V gene's germline CDR1 is SEHNR and CDR2 FQNEAQ (reference sequence). Trimming stripped 8 bases from V and 6 bases from J, with 10 bases between. The CDR3 DNA sequence: TGTGCCAGCGCGGATTTGGATGAAAAACTGTTTTTT. The encoded protein is CASADLDEKLFF.

The chain combines TRBV18 with TRBJ2-7, with TRBD1 identical over 8 bases. V was pared by 2 bases and J by 2 bases, with 5 bases of the junction left unmatched. The CDR3 is 15 amino acids. From germline, CDR1 is KGHSH and CDR2 LQKENI. This chain's CDR3 is CASSPDRGGTYEQYF. The CDR3 DNA sequence: TGTGCCAGCTCACCAGACAGGGGAGGAACCTACGAGCAGTACTTC.

V usage is TRBV29-1 and J usage is TRBJ2-1; D possibly corresponds to TRBD1 (6 bases). The germline V and J ends were trimmed by 4 bases and 6 bases, with 10 bases remaining between them. Per the germline V gene, CDR1 is SQVTM and CDR2 is ANQGSEA. The CDR3 loop spans 12 amino acids. The CDR3, as DNA: TGCAGCGTTGGGACAGAGTCCAATGAGCAGTTCTTC. It codes for CSVGTESNEQFF.

V and J are TRBV18 and TRBJ1-5; possibly TRBD1 for D (5 bases). In germline, CDR1 is KGHSH, CDR2 LQKENI. This CDR3 is 15 amino acids long. Trimming shortened V by 4 bases and J by 3 bases, and 13 bases separated the two germline ends. The CDR3 is CASSHRDAINQPQHF. The CDR3 DNA is TGTGCCAGCTCACACCGGGACGCAATCAATCAGCCCCAGCATTTT.